Reported below is one T cell receptor beta chain. CDR1 and CDR2 (germline): SGHTA, FQGTGA. This CDR3 contains 16 residues. Trimming removed 4 bases from V and 7 bases from J; junction bases left unmatched: 7. Then a second PCR, running roughly 7 to 12 cycles, was carried out with a sample-barcoded 5' primer and a J-beta primer mix. From the 5' RACE reads, TCRdb called clonotypes with MiXCR, one entry per CDR3 protein. This sample yields roughly 860,000 distinct CDR3 sequences, of which 62% are seen a single time; 25% to 30% belongs to the top ten. This specimen belongs to a study of blood T cells in healthy people across ages.

The receptor was derived from a man younger than 40 in good health. The sequenced material came from blood. The genes are TRBV7-3 and TRBJ2-1, with 13 bases aligning to TRBD2. The CDR3 DNA follows: TGTGCCAGCAGCTCGGGACTAGCGGGGAAGGGGAATGAGCAGTTCTTC. Translation gives CASSSGLAGKGNEQFF. Supplemented by reference TRBV7-3 and TRBJ2-1, the full variable domain reads GAGVSQTPSNKVTEKGKYVELRCDPISGHTALYWYRQSLGQGPEFLIYFQGTGAADDSGLPNDRFFAVRPEGSVSTLKIQRTERGDSAVYLCASSSGLAGKGNEQFFGPGTRLTVL.